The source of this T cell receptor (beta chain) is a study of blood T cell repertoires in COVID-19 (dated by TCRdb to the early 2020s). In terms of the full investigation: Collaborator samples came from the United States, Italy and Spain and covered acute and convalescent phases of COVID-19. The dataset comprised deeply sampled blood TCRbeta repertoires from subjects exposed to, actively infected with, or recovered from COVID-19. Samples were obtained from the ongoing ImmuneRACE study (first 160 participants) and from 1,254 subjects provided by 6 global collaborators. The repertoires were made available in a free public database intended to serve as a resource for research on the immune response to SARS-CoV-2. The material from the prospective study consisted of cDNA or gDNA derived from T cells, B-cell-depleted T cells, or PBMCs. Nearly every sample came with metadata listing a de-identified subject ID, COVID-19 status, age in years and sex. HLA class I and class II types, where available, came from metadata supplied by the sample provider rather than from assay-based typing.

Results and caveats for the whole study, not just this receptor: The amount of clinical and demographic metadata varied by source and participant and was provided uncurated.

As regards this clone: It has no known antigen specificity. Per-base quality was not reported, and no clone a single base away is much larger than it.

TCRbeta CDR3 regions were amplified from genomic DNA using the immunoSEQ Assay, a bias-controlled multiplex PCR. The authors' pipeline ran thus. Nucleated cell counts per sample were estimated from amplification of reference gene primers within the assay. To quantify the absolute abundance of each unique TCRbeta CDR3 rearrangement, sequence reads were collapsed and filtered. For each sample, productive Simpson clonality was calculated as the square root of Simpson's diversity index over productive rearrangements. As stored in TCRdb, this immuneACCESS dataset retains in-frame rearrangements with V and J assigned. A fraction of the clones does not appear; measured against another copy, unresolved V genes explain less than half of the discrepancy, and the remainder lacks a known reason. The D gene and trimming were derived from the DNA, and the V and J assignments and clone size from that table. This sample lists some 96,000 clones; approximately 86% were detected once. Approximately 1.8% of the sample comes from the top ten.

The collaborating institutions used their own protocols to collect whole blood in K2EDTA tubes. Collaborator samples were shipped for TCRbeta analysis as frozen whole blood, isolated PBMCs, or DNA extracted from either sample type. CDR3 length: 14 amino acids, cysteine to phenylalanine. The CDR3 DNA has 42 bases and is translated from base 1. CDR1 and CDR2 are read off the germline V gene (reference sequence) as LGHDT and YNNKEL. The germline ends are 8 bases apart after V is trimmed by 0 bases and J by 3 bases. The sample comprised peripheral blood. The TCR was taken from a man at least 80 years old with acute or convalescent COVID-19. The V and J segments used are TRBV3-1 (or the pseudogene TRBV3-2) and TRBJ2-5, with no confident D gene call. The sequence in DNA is TGTGCCAGCAGCCAAGAAGTAGTAGAAGAGACCCAGTACTTC. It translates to CASSQEVVEETQYF.